This record covers a single TCR beta chain. The sample belongs to a study of blood T cell repertoires in COVID-19. The repertoire was sequenced with immunoSEQ multiplex PCR; TCRdb's copy has only in-frame clones and lacks some. This sample has tens of thousands of clones; approximately 91% occur once, and the top ten carry 12%. Trimming stripped 0 bases from V and 1 base from J, with 6 bases between. This CDR3 comprises 14 residues. Germline loops: CDR1 SGHDN, CDR2 FVKESK. The chain joins TRBV14 to TRBJ1-1, with unresolved D. The sample consisted of peripheral blood. The TCR originated in a man between 65 and 79 years old with active or convalescent COVID-19. CDR3 sequence (DNA): TGTGCCAGCAGCCAAGATTGGCCGAACACTGAAGCTTTCTTT. Translation: CASSQDWPNTEAFF.